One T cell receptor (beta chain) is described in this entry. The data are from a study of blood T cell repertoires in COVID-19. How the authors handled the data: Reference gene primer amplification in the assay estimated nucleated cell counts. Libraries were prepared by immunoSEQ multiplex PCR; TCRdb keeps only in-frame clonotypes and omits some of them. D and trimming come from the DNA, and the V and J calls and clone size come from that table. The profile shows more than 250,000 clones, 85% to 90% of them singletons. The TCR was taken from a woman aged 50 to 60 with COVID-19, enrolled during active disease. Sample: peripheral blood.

DNA of the CDR3: TGTGCCAGCTACGCTAGGGAGATCTATGGCTACACCTTC. Its translation: CASYAREIYGYTF. The chain combines TRBV2 with TRBJ1-2; no definite D call. From germline, CDR1 is SNHLY and CDR2 FYNNEI. Deletions cut 8 bases from V and 4 bases from J, with 14 bases between. The CDR3 is made up of 13 amino acids.